This T cell receptor beta chain was found in a study of T cells and Merkel cell carcinoma outcomes. Profiled with immunoSEQ multiplex PCR; TCRdb holds only in-frame clones, not every one. The profile shows around 1,800 clones, more than 90% of them singletons. CDR3 size: 15 residues. Germline CDR1 reads PRHDT; CDR2 reads FYEKMQ (reference sequence). The ends were cut back, 0 bases at V and 7 bases at J, with 10 bases in the middle. The sequenced sample was tumor tissue from Merkel cell carcinoma. The chain employs TRBV13 and TRBJ1-6; D is possibly TRBD1 (5 bases). The TCR originated in a human donor with Merkel cell carcinoma. CDR3 DNA sequence: TGTGCCAGCAGCTTAGGACAGGCCCAGAATTCACCCCTCCACTTT. This sequence encodes CASSLGQAQNSPLHF.